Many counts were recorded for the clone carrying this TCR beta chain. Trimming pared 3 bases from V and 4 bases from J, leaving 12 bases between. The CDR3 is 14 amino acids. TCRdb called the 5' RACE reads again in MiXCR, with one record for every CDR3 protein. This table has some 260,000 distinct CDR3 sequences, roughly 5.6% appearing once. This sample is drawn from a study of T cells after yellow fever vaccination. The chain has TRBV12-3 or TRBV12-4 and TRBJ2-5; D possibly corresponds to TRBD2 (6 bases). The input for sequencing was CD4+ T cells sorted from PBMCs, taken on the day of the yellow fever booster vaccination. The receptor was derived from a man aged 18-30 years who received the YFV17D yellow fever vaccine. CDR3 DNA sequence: TGTGCCAGCAGTTTCGTGGGGAGGTCAGAGACCCAGTACTTC. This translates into CASSFVGRSETQYF.